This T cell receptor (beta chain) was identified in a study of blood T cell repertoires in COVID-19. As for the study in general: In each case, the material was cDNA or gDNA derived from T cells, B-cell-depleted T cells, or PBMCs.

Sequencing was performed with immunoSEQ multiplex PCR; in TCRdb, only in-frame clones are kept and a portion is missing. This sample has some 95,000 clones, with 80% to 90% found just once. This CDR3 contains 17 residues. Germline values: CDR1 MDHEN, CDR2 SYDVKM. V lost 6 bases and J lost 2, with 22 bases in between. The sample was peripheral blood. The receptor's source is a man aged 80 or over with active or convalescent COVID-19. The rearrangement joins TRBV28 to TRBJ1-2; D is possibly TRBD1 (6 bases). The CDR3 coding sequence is TGTGCCAGCAGAACGGACAGAGTAAAACGAAGGAACTATGGCTACACCTTC. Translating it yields CASRTDRVKRRNYGYTF.